A selection of T cell receptor beta chains follows, all from one sample in a study of human T cells and chemical hapten exposure. MiXCR was run by TCRdb on the RACE reads, yielding one entry per CDR3 protein. The table lists roughly 180,000 distinct CDR3 sequences, approximately 20% of them singletons. The specimen was whole blood, collected in connection with sensitization to the hapten diphenylcyclopropenone (DPC). The receptors shown here come from a woman in her forties or fifties with alopecia areata. Some clones in this sample may be carry-over from other donors' samples. Both conserved end residues are part of each CDR3. The order of the fields is D gene, V gene, clone size, J gene, CDR3 length, CDR3 DNA, CDR3 protein. The D gene is left open where the match is weak. Expanded clones get a size class; other rows say once, few or many, or leave the size out.

.,TRBV7-3,.,TRBJ2-3,14,TGTGCCAGCAGCCGTGGACTTGACACAGATACGCAGTATTTT,CASSRGLDTDTQYF
.,TRBV2,.,TRBJ2-1,14,TGTGCCAGCGGTGGGACTCAATCCTACAATGAGCAGTTCTTC,CASGGTQSYNEQFF
.,TRBV20-1,few,TRBJ1-2,13,TGCAGTGCTAGGGCAGGGATTAACTATGGCTACACCTTC,CSARAGINYGYTF
.,TRBV27,few,TRBJ1-5,14,TGTGCCAGCAGTTTTCGGGGGGACGATCAGCCCCAGCATTTT,CASSFRGDDQPQHF
.,TRBV10-3,.,TRBJ2-2,13,TGTGCCGCCACACCCGAGGACACCGGGGAGCTGTTTTTT,CAATPEDTGELFF
TRBD1,TRBV20-1,few,TRBJ2-7,16,TGCAGTGCTAGGACCCTGGGACAGGGTGAAGACTACGAGCAGTACTTC,CSARTLGQGEDYEQYF
.,TRBV6-5,few,TRBJ1-2,13,TGTGCCAGCACCCCCGGAAGGGGGGGGGGCTACACCTTC,CASTPGRGGGYTF
TRBD1,TRBV5-1,few,TRBJ2-7,15,TGCGCCAGCAGCCTGACGACAGGGCTTGGGAACGAGCAGTACTTC,CASSLTTGLGNEQYF
.,TRBV3-1,few,TRBJ2-1,15,TGTGCCAGCAGCCAACCGGGAGTCTCCTACAATGAGCAGTTCTTC,CASSQPGVSYNEQFF
TRBD1,TRBV10-3,.,TRBJ2-5,16,TGTGCCATCAGTGTCCGGACAGGGGGGCACCAAGAGACCCAGTACTTC,CAISVRTGGHQETQYF
TRBD2,TRBV29-1,.,TRBJ2-7,15,TGCAGCGTTGAAGAAAAGATAGCGGGATTTGCCGAGCAGTACTTC,CSVEEKIAGFAEQYF
.,TRBV6-1,few,TRBJ2-3,14,TGTGCCAGCAGTCCCAGGCGGATCTCAGATACGCAGTATTTT,CASSPRRISDTQYF
TRBD2,TRBV27,.,TRBJ2-5,17,TGTGCCAGCAGTTCTATTTCGACTAGCGGGAGAGAAGAGACCCAGTACTTC,CASSSISTSGREETQYF
.,TRBV10-2,once,TRBJ1-1,13,TGCGCCAGCAGTGAATACCCTCGGGGGGGAGCTTTCTTT,CASSEYPRGGAFF
.,TRBV29-1,.,TRBJ2-3,14,TGCAGCGTTGAGACCGACTACCCCACAGATACGCAGTATTTT,CSVETDYPTDTQYF
.,TRBV6-1,.,TRBJ2-5,13,TGTGCCAGCAGTGAAGTAGGGGCCGAGACCCAGTACTTC,CASSEVGAETQYF
.,TRBV9,.,TRBJ2-5,15,TGTGCCAGCAGCGTAGCGGTCTCAACCCAAGAGACCCAGTACTTC,CASSVAVSTQETQYF
TRBD1,TRBV19,few,TRBJ2-6,14,TGTGCCAGTATGGGGACAGCTGGGGCCAACGTCCTGACTTTC,CASMGTAGANVLTF
.,TRBV5-1,few,TRBJ2-7,14,TGCGCCAGCAGCTTGGCTAGCCGGGCCTACGAGCAGTACTTC,CASSLASRAYEQYF
.,TRBV5-5,few,TRBJ2-4,16,TGTGCCAGCAGCTTTACACTGAGAAACAGGGAACGGGATCAGTACTTC,CASSFTLRNRERDQYF
TRBD2,TRBV20-1,many,TRBJ2-7,18,TGCAGTGCTGAACCGGGACTAGCGGCTGATGGGGCTCTATACGAGCAGTACTTC,CSAEPGLAADGALYEQYF
.,TRBV29-1,.,TRBJ2-5,14,TGCAGCGTTGAGTTGGGCTCGGCACAAGAGACCCAGTACTTC,CSVELGSAQETQYF
TRBD1,TRBV5-1,once,TRBJ1-5,14,TGCGCCAGCAGCCATGGACAGGGGGGTCAGCCCCAGCATTTT,CASSHGQGGQPQHF
TRBD1,TRBV29-1,.,TRBJ2-3,13,TGCAGCCACCGGGACAGGGGGTTAGATACGCAGTATTTT,CSHRDRGLDTQYF
.,TRBV5-5,.,TRBJ2-2,15,TGTGCCAGCAGCTTGAAGACAGAGAACACCGGGGAGCTGTTTTTT,CASSLKTENTGELFF
.,TRBV3-1,.,TRBJ1-5,15,TGTGCCAGCAGCCAGGGGCAACGGTGGAATCAGCCCCAGCATTTT,CASSQGQRWNQPQHF
TRBD1,TRBV2,.,TRBJ1-5,13,TGTGCCAGCCTTAAGGGGGCGAATCAGCCCCAGCATTTT,CASLKGANQPQHF
TRBD2,TRBV10-3,few,TRBJ2-1,18,TGTGCCATCAGTAACCCTGGGGTCGGACTAGCGGGTGACAATGAGCAGTTCTTC,CAISNPGVGLAGDNEQFF
.,TRBV6-1,few,TRBJ2-7,14,TGTGCCAGCAGTGAATTGGGGGGAACCTACGAGCAGTACTTC,CASSELGGTYEQYF
.,TRBV7-9,.,TRBJ2-2,15,TGTGCCAGCAGCTTAGGAGCGCGCGGCACCGGGGAGCTGTTTTTT,CASSLGARGTGELFF
TRBD1,TRBV7-6,few,TRBJ2-3,14,TGTGCCAGCAGCTTAGGACAGGGGCCGGTTACGCAGTATTTT,CASSLGQGPVTQYF
.,TRBV11-2,.,TRBJ2-5,14,TGTGCCAGCAGCGCCTCTAGCGACCAAGAGACCCAGTACTTC,CASSASSDQETQYF